The next 5 T cell receptor beta chains were all read from a single sample in a study of CD8 T cells in cerebrospinal fluid in Alzheimer's disease. TCRdb re-called the 10x single-cell sequencing reads and catalogs CDR3 proteins one per entry, DNA excluded. The sample totals approximately 1,400 distinct CDR3 sequences. The sample comprised cerebrospinal fluid. These receptors were collected from a human donor with mild cognitive impairment.

By frequency, this clonotype registers medium-sized. This chain links TRBV11-3 with TRBJ2-7; checking the TCRdb D call of TRBD1 is not possible without DNA. The V gene's germline CDR1 is SGHNT and CDR2 YENEEA. This CDR3 has 14 residues. CDR3 residues: CASSFTTGGTEQYF.

Considering frequency, this clonotype is medium-sized. The chain employs TRBV2 and TRBJ1-5; with no DNA, the TCRdb D assignment of TRBD1 cannot be verified. The CDR3 loop spans 14 amino acids. The germline gives CDR1 SNHLY, CDR2 FYNNEI. The CDR3 loop is CASSEGGSGQPQHF.

According to its frequency, this clonotype is medium-sized. The genes are TRBV5-4 and TRBJ2-5; TCRdb gives TRBD1 as the D gene, but with no DNA this cannot be confirmed. Germline-derived CDR1 and CDR2 are SGHNT and YYREEE (reference sequence). CDR3 length: 15 residues. The CDR3 here is CASSLVGGQGETQYF.

The V gene is TRBV19, the J gene TRBJ1-1; the TRBD1 assignment by TCRdb is unverifiable without DNA. In germline, CDR1 is LNHDA, CDR2 SQIVND (reference sequence). The length of the CDR3 is 13 residues. The CDR3 sequence is CASGTGLNTEAFF.

CDR3 amino acids: CASSPGRGGTNEKLFF. The chain uses TRBV5-1 and TRBJ1-4; TCRdb designates TRBD1, a call that cannot be tested without DNA. The CDR3 consists of 16 residues. Germline values: CDR1 SGHRS, CDR2 YFSETQ.